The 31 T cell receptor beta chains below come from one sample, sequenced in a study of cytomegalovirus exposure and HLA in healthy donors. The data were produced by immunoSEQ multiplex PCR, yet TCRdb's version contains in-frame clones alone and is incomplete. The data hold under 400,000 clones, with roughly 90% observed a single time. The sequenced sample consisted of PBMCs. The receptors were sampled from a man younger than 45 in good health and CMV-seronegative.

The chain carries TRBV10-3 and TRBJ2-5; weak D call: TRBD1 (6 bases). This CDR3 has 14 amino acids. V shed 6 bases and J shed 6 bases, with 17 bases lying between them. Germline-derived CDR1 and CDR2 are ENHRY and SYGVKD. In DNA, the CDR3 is TGTGCCATCAGCCCAGGGGATTCCCGGAAGACCCAGTACTTC. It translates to CAISPGDSRKTQYF.

The CDR3 region is CASSPKQGTDTIYF. CDR3 in DNA: TGTGCCAGCAGTCCCAAACAGGGGACTGACACCATATATTTT. The rearrangement links TRBV27 to TRBJ1-3; 7 bases align to TRBD1. After removal of 5 bases from V and 8 bases from J, the junction contained 9 bases not matched to a gene. Germline CDR1 and CDR2: MNHEY and SMNVEV (reference sequence). The CDR3 extends over 14 amino acids.

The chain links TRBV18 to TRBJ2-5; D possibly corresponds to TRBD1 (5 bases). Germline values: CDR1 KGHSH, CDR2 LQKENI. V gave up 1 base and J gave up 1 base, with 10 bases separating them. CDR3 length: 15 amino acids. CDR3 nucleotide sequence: TGTGCCAGCTCACCACTTTTAGGGGCCCAAGAGACCCAGTACTTC. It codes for CASSPLLGAQETQYF.

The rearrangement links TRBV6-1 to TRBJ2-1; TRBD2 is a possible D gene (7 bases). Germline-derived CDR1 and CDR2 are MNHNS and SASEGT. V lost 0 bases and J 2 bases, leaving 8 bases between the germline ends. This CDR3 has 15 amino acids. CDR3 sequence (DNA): TGTGCCAGCAGTGAAGCCGGGGGGCCCTACAATGAGCAGTTCTTC. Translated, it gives CASSEAGGPYNEQFF.

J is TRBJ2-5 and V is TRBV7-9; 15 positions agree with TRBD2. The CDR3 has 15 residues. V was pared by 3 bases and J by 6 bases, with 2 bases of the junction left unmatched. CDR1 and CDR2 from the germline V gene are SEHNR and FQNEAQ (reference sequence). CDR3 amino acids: CASSLGLAGGKTQYF. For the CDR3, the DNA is TGTGCCAGCAGCTTGGGACTAGCGGGGGGTAAGACCCAGTACTTC.

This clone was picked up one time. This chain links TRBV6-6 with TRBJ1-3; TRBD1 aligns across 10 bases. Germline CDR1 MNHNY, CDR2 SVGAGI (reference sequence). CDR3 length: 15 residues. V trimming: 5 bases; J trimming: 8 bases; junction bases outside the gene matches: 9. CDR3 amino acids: CASSQQDRGWDTIYF. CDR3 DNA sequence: TGTGCCAGCAGTCAGCAGGACAGGGGGTGGGACACCATATATTTT.

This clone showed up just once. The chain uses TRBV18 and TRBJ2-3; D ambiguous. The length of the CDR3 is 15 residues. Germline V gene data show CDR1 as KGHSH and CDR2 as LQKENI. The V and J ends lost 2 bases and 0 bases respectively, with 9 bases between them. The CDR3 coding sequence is TGTGCCAGCTCACCAGGAGCAGTTAGCACAGATACGCAGTATTTT. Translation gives CASSPGAVSTDTQYF.

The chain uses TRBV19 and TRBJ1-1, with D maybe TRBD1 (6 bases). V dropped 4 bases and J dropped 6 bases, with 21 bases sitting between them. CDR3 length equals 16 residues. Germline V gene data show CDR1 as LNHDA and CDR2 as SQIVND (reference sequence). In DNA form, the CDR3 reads TGTGCCAGTAGTACCTTACAGGGTATCTCTTTCCCTGAAGCTTTCTTT. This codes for CASSTLQGISFPEAFF.

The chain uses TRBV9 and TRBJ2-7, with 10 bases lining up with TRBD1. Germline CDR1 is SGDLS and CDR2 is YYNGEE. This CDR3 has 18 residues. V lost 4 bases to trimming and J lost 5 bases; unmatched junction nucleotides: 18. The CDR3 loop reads CASSPRTGGAGLTDEQYF. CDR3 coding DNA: TGTGCCAGCAGCCCACGGACAGGGGGGGCTGGCCTCACCGACGAGCAGTACTTC.

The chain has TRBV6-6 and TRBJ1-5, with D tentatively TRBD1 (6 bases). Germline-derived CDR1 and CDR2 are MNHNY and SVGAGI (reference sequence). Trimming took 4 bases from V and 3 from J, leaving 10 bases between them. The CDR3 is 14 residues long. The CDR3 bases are TGTGCCAGCAGTTCGCAGGGGACCAATCAGCCCCAGCATTTT. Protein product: CASSSQGTNQPQHF.

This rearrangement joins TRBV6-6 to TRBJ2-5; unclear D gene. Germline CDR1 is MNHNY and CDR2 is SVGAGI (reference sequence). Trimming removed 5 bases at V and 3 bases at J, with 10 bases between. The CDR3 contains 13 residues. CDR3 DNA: TGTGCCAGCAGTCCCCTGGGCGAAGAGACCCAGTACTTC. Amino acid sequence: CASSPLGEETQYF.

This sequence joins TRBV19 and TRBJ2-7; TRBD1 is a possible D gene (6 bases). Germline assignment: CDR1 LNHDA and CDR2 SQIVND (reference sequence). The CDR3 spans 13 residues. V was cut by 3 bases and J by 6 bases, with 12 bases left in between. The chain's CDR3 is CASSIQGTTEQYF. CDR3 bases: TGTGCCAGTAGTATTCAGGGGACCACCGAGCAGTACTTC.

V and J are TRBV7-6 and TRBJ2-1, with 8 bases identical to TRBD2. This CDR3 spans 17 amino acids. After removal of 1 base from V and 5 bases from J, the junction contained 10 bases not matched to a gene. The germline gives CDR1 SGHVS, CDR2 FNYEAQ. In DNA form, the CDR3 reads TGTGCCAGCAGCTTAGATCGGACGGGGGGGATTAACAATGAGCAGTTCTTC. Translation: CASSLDRTGGINNEQFF.

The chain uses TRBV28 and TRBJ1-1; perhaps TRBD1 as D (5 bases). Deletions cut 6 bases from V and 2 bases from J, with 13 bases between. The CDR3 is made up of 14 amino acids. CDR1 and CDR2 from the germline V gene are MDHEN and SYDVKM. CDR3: CASRIGGTNTEAFF. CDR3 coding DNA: TGTGCCAGCAGGATCGGGGGGACTAACACTGAAGCTTTCTTT. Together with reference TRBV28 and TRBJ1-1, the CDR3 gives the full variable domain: DVKVTQSSRYLVKRTGEKVFLECVQDMDHENMFWYRQDPGLGLRLIYFSYDVKMKEKGDIPEGYSVSREKKERFSLILESASTNQTSMYLCASRIGGTNTEAFFGQGTRLTVV.

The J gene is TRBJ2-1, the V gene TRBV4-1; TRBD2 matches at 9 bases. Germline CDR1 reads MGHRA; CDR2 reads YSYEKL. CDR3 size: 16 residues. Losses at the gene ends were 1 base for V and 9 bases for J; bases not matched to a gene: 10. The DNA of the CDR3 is TGCGCCAGCAGCCAAGTAGAAGGCGGGGGGGCGAGTGAGCAGTTCTTC. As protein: CASSQVEGGGASEQFF.

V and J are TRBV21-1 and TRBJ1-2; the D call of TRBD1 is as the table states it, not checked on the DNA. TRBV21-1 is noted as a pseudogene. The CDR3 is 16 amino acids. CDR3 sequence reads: CASSATTGGSNYGYTF. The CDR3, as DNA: TGTGCCAGCAGCGCCACGACAGGGGGCTCTAACTATGGCTACACCTTC.

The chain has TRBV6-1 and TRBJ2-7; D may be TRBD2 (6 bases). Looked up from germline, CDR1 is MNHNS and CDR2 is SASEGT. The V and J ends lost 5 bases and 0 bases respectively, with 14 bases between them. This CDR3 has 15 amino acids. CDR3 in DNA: TGTGCCAGCAGTCCGCCGGGACTGAGCTCCTACGAGCAGTACTTC. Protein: CASSPPGLSSYEQYF.

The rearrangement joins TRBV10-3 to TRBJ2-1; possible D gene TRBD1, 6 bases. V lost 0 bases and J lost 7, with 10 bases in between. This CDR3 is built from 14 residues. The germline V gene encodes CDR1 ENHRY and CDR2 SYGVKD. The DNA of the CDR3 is TGTGCCATCAGTGAGTCCACAGGGCCAAATGAGCAGTTCTTC. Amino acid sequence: CAISESTGPNEQFF.

The DNA for the CDR3 is TGTGCCAGCAGCTTAATGAGGGCCTCTGGAAACACCATATATTTT. This sequence encodes CASSLMRASGNTIYF. The rearrangement uses TRBV13 and TRBJ1-3; no firm D call. The V end was cut by 2 bases, the J end by 0 bases, with 8 bases between. The CDR3 is 15 amino acids. Per germline, CDR1 PRHDT and CDR2 FYEKMQ (reference sequence).

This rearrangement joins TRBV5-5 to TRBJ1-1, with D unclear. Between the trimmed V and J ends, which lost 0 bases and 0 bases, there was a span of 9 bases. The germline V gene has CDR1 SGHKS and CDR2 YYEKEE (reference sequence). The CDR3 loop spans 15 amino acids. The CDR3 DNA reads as TGTGCCAGCAGCTTGGTTTCCAGATTGAACACTGAAGCTTTCTTT. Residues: CASSLVSRLNTEAFF. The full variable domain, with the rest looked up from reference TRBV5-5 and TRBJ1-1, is DAGVTQSPTHLIKTRGQQVTLRCSPISGHKSVSWYQQVLGQGPQFIFQYYEKEERGRGNFPDRFSARQFPNYSSELNVNALLLGDSALYLCASSLVSRLNTEAFFGQGTRLTVV.

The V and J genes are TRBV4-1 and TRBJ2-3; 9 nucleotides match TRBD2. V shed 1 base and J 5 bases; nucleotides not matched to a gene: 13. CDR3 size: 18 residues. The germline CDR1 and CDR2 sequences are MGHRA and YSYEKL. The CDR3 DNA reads TGCGCCAGCAGCCAAGTTCTCCCTAAGCGGGGGGAAGTAGATACGCAGTATTTT. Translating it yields CASSQVLPKRGEVDTQYF.

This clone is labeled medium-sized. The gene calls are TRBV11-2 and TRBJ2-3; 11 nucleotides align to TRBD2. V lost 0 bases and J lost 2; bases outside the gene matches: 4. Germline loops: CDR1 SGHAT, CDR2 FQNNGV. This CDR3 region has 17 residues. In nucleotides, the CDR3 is TGTGCCAGCAGCTTAGAACTAGCGGGGGACCTCACAGATACGCAGTATTTT. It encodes CASSLELAGDLTDTQYF.

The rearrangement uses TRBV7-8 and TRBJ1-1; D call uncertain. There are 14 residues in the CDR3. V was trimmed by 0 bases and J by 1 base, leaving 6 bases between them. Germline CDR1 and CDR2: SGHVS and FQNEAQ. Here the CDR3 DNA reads TGTGCCAGCAGCTTAGCTACAGCGAACACTGAAGCTTTCTTT. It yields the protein CASSLATANTEAFF.

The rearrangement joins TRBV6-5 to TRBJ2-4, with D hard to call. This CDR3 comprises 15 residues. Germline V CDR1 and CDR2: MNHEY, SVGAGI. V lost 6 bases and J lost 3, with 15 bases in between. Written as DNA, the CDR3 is TGTGCCAGCAGGGGTCTAGTTTATGGCAAAAACATTCAGTACTTC. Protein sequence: CASRGLVYGKNIQYF.

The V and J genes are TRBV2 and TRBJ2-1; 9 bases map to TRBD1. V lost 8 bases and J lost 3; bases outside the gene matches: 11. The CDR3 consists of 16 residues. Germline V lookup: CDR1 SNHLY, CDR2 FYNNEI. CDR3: CASGEQGAVYYNEQFF. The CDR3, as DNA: TGTGCCAGCGGGGAACAGGGGGCCGTTTACTACAATGAGCAGTTCTTC. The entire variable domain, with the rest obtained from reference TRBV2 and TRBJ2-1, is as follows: EPEVTQTPSHQVTQMGQEVILRCVPISNHLYFYWYRQILGQKVEFLVSFYNNEISEKSEIFDDQFSVERPDGSNFTLKIRSTKLEDSAMYFCASGEQGAVYYNEQFFGPGTRLTVL.

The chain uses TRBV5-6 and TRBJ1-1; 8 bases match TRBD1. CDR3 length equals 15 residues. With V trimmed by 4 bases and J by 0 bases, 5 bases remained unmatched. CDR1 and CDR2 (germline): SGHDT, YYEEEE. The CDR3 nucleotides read TGTGCCAGCAGCCCCCCGACAGGGGTGAACACTGAAGCTTTCTTT. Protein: CASSPPTGVNTEAFF. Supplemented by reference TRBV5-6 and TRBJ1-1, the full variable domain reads DAGVTQSPTHLIKTRGQQVTLRCSPKSGHDTVSWYQQALGQGPQFIFQYYEEEERQRGNFPDRFSGHQFPNYSSELNVNALLLGDSALYLCASSPPTGVNTEAFFGQGTRLTVV.

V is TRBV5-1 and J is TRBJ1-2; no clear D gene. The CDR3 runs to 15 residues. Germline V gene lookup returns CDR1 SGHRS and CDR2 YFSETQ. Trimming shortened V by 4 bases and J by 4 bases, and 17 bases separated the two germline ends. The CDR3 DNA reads TGCGCCAGCAGCCCCAGCGAGATAGTCGTCTATGGCTACACCTTC. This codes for CASSPSEIVVYGYTF.

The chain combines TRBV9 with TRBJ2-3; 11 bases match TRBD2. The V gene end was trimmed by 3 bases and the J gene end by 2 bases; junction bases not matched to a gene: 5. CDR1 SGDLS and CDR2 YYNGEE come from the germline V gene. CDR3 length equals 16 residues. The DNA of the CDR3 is TGTGCCAGCAGCGCGGGGGGACTAGCGGCCACAGATACGCAGTATTTT. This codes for CASSAGGLAATDTQYF.

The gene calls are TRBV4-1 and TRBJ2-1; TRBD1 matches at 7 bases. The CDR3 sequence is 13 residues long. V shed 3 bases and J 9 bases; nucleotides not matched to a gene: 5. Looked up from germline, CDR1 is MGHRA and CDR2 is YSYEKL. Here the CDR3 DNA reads TGCGCCAGCAGCCACGTAGGGGGCTCTGAGCAGTTCTTC. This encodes CASSHVGGSEQFF.

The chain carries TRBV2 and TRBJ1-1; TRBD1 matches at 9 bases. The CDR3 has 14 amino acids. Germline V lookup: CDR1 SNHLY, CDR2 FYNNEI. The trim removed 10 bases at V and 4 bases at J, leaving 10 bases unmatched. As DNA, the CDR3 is TGTGCCACGAGGGACAGGGTAGGCCTCACTGAAGCTTTCTTT. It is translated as CATRDRVGLTEAFF. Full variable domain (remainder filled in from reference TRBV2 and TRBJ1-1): EPEVTQTPSHQVTQMGQEVILRCVPISNHLYFYWYRQILGQKVEFLVSFYNNEISEKSEIFDDQFSVERPDGSNFTLKIRSTKLEDSAMYFCATRDRVGLTEAFFGQGTRLTVV.

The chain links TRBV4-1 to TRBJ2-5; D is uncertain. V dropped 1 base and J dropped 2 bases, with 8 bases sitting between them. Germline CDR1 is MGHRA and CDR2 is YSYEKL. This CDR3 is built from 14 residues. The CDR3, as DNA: TGCGCCAGCAGCCAAGTTTCGCAGCAAGAGACCCAGTACTTC. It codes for CASSQVSQQETQYF.